These 26 T cell receptor beta chains share one sample of origin, sequenced in a study of a mutant IDH1 vaccine in newly diagnosed glioma. Measured with immunoSEQ multiplex PCR; TCRdb has only the in-frame clones, and not every one. This sample has roughly 110,000 clones, with roughly 88% found just once. These receptors lack a known antigen. Time point noted: week 11, during vaccination. Vaccination comprised doses that each held 300 ug of mutant IDH1 20-mer peptide, plus topical imiquimod. This sample comprised PBMCs, obtained from a glioma patient whose treatment included an IDH1 peptide vaccine. Receptors originate from a woman between 45 and 60 years old with glioma.

The chain joins TRBV12-5 to TRBJ1-2, with D tentatively TRBD1 (5 bases). This CDR3 comprises 13 residues. V shed 6 bases and J shed 5 bases, with 13 bases lying between them. Germline CDR1 reads LGHNT; CDR2 reads FRNRAP. CDR3 DNA: TGTGCTAGTGGGGCAGGGACTGCGTATGGCTACACCTTC. As protein: CASGAGTAYGYTF. The full variable domain, its missing parts supplied by reference TRBV12-5 and TRBJ1-2, is DARVTQTPRHKVTEMGQEVTMRCQPILGHNTVFWYRQTMMQGLELLAYFRNRAPLDDSGMPKDRFSAEMPDATLATLKIQPSEPRDSAVYFCASGAGTAYGYTFGSGTRLTVV.

This chain links TRBV6-1 with TRBJ1-1, with D hard to call. The V and J ends lost 5 bases and 2 bases respectively, with 12 bases between them. CDR3 length: 14 amino acids. Germline CDR1 MNHNS, CDR2 SASEGT. The CDR3 DNA reads as TGTGCCAGCAGTTTCTACAGTCGTAACACTGAAGCTTTCTTT. It yields the protein CASSFYSRNTEAFF.

On this clone: The conserved closing phenylalanine or tryptophan is absent in this CDR3, likely reflecting a read error. The limits of the CDR3 on the DNA are not certain, so only TCRdb's listed CDR3 is given. This chain joins TRBV11-3 and TRBJ2-4; TRBD2, the table's D call, was not compared with the DNA. The CDR3 spans 8 amino acids, including both terminal residues. Germline V gene lookup returns CDR1 SGHNT and CDR2 YENEEA. The CDR3 here is CASSLLFL.

For this clone: One end of the junction is discordant with germline, which a read error may explain. The same CDR3 also results from other DNA sequences found in this sample. The gene calls are TRBV5-1 and TRBJ2-1, with 10 bases fitting TRBD1. Germline CDR1 and CDR2: SGHRS and YFSETQ. CDR3 length: 14 residues. The CDR3 sequence is CASRDRGYDNEQFF. DNA for the CDR3: TGCGCCAGCAGGGACAGGGGGTACGACAATGAGCAATTCTTC.

Worth noting for this clone: Additional DNA sequences in this sample encode the identical CDR3. The gene calls are TRBV25-1 and TRBJ2-1; D gene ambiguous. This CDR3 comprises 14 residues. Per the germline V gene, CDR1 is MGHDK and CDR2 is SYGVNS. V was shortened by 5 bases and J by 6 bases, with 14 bases between the two germline ends. In nucleotides, the CDR3 is TGTGCCAGCAGTCACCTCGACGGACCCAATGAGCAGTTCTTC. Its protein product is CASSHLDGPNEQFF. The full variable domain, its missing parts supplied by reference TRBV25-1 and TRBJ2-1, is EADIYQTPRYLVIGTGKKITLECSQTMGHDKMYWYQQDPGMELHLIHYSYGVNSTEKGDLSSESTVSRIRTEHFPLTLESARPSHTSQYLCASSHLDGPNEQFFGPGTRLTVL.

The CDR3 sequence: CASSPGQGFDTQYF. CDR3 nucleotide sequence: TGTGCCAGCAGCCCGGGACAGGGCTTCGATACGCAGTATTTT. This chain joins TRBV7-3 and TRBJ2-3, with TRBD1 matching over 9 bases. The junction had 6 bases not matched to a gene; V was cut back by 5 bases and J by 6 bases. Germline values: CDR1 SGHTA, CDR2 FQGTGA. The CDR3 covers 14 residues.

CDR3 amino acids: CASSLFGVQGKRVAGNRDTQYF. The CDR3 DNA follows: TGTGCCAGCAGCCTTTTTGGGGTGCAGGGGAAACGGGTAGCGGGAAACAGAGATACGCAGTATTTT. The rearrangement joins TRBV28 to TRBJ2-3; 8 nucleotides agree with TRBD2. This CDR3 has 22 residues. J lost 5 bases, V lost 6 bases, and 31 bases had no gene match. Germline V gives CDR1 MDHEN, CDR2 SYDVKM.

The chain links TRBV5-1 to TRBJ1-1; 9 bases line up with TRBD1. V shed 1 base and J 5 bases; nucleotides not matched to a gene: 6. This CDR3 contains 15 residues. The germline gives CDR1 SGHRS, CDR2 YFSETQ. In DNA form, the CDR3 reads TGCGCCAGCAGCTTGAGGGGACAGGGAAGGACTGAAGCTTTCTTT. Its translation: CASSLRGQGRTEAFF.

The V call is TRBV10-3, the J call TRBJ2-1, with D perhaps TRBD2 (5 bases). Germline V lookup: CDR1 ENHRY, CDR2 SYGVKD. The CDR3 consists of 14 residues. V shed 2 bases and J shed 4 bases, with 9 bases lying between them. CDR3 nucleotide sequence: TGTGCCATCAGTGAGCGGCCGGGGTACAATGAGCAGTTCTTC. The encoded protein is CAISERPGYNEQFF.

This chain joins TRBV5-1 and TRBJ2-5, with D tentatively TRBD2 (5 bases). Germline V gives CDR1 SGHRS, CDR2 YFSETQ. Trimming left V 3 bases short and J 5 bases short, with 20 bases between. This CDR3 spans 16 amino acids. The CDR3 loop reads CASSSGTAALGETQYF. The CDR3 nucleotides read TGCGCCAGCAGCTCGGGAACGGCGGCTTTGGGGGAGACCCAGTACTTC.

V gene TRBV9 combines with J gene TRBJ2-5; the D gene is possibly TRBD1 (6 bases). Matching the DNA end better, TRBJ2-7 makes the J call doubtful. The CDR3 has 15 amino acids. CDR1 and CDR2 from the germline V gene are SGDLS and YYNGEE. The CDR3 DNA follows: TGTGCCAGCAGCAAAGGCGGAGACAGGCCCTACGAGCAGTACTTC. Its translation is CASSKGGDRPYEQYF.

This clone was observed once. The V call is TRBV27, the J call TRBJ2-5, with 7 bases lining up with TRBD2. V gave up 5 bases and J gave up 1 base; unmatched junction bases: 10. Germline lookup yields CDR1 MNHEY and CDR2 SMNVEV (reference sequence). The CDR3 runs to 16 residues. DNA for the CDR3: TGTGCCAGCAGTCCCTTTCCGCGGGAGACCCAAGAGACCCAGTACTTC. It encodes CASSPFPRETQETQYF.

The chain is built from TRBV28 and TRBJ1-1; possibly TRBD1 for D (5 bases). CDR1 MDHEN and CDR2 SYDVKM come from the germline V gene. Trimming took off 10 bases at V and 4 bases at J, with 19 bases between the two ends. The CDR3 spans 14 residues. CDR3 DNA sequence: TGTGCCATCCGAGACGGGGGATTACTCACTGAAGCTTTCTTT. Protein sequence: CAIRDGGLLTEAFF.

V is TRBV4-1 and J is TRBJ2-5; 9 bases fit TRBD2. CDR1 is MGHRA, CDR2 YSYEKL, per germline. This CDR3 has 17 amino acids. J was trimmed by 2 bases and V by 0 bases; bases with no gene match: 7. CDR3 residues: CASSQEAGGGRQETQYF. The CDR3, as DNA: TGCGCCAGCAGCCAAGAGGCGGGGGGGGGCCGGCAAGAGACCCAGTACTTC.

Comment on this clone: At one of its ends the junction is not consistent with the germline gene, which may arise from a read error. The chain has TRBV7-7 and TRBJ2-7; the D call may be TRBD1 or TRBD2 (5 bases each). The CDR3 consists of 15 residues. Germline V CDR1 and CDR2: SSHAT, FNYEAQ (reference sequence). CDR3 nucleotides: TGTGCTAGCAGCTTAAGCCGCCGGGGACCCTACGAGCAGTACTTC. It encodes CASSLSRRGPYEQYF.

This rearrangement joins TRBV28 to TRBJ1-5; possibly TRBD1 for D (6 bases). From germline, CDR1 is MDHEN and CDR2 SYDVKM. V lost 3 bases and J lost 1, with 13 bases in between. The CDR3 contains 16 residues. The CDR3 here is CASSFPSGASNQPQHF. The CDR3 DNA follows: TGTGCCAGCAGTTTCCCCTCGGGGGCAAGCAATCAGCCCCAGCATTTT.

The chain has TRBV19 and TRBJ2-4, with 8 nucleotides matching TRBD2. This CDR3 has 13 residues. Germline V gene lookup returns CDR1 LNHDA and CDR2 SQIVND (reference sequence). V lost 7 bases and J lost 6; bases outside the gene matches: 5. CDR3 amino acids: CASNLSGRNIQYF. In DNA, the CDR3 is TGTGCCAGTAACTTAAGCGGGAGAAACATTCAGTACTTC.

The J gene is TRBJ2-2, the V gene TRBV21-1; no DNA check was done on the table's D call, TRBD1. TRBV21-1 is marked as a pseudogene. There are 17 residues in the CDR3. The CDR3 here is CASSKGEPGGDTGELFF. The CDR3 region has the DNA TGTGCCAGCAGCAAAGGTGAGCCAGGGGGTGATACCGGGGAGCTGTTTTTT.

The chain employs TRBV10-3 and TRBJ1-5, with a possible D match to TRBD1 (5 bases). V lost 9 bases, J lost 7 bases, and 16 bases lay in between. The CDR3 spans 13 residues. Germline V CDR1 and CDR2: ENHRY, SYGVKD. CDR3: CAIRGGETQPQHF. CDR3 DNA: TGTGCCATTCGGGGGGGGGAGACCCAGCCCCAGCATTTT.

This chain links TRBV29-1 with TRBJ1-5; weak D call: TRBD1 (5 bases). Per germline, CDR1 SQVTM and CDR2 ANQGSEA. V was pared by 7 bases and J by 3 bases, with 13 bases between. CDR3 length: 13 amino acids. CDR3 sequence: CSARLQDNQPQHF. CDR3 nucleotide sequence: TGCAGCGCCCGGTTACAGGACAATCAGCCCCAGCATTTT. Full variable domain (rest looked up from reference TRBV29-1 and TRBJ1-5): SAVISQKPSRDICQRGTSLTIQCQVDSQVTMMFWYRQQPGQSLTLIATANQGSEATYESGFVIDKFPISRPNLTFSTLTVSNMSPEDSSIYLCSARLQDNQPQHFGDGTRLSIL.

The chain links TRBV7-2 to TRBJ2-7; no reliable D call. Germline CDR1 SGHTA, CDR2 FQGNSA. The CDR3 loop spans 13 amino acids. V lost 5 bases to trimming and J lost 4 bases, with 12 bases between them. The CDR3 coding sequence is TGTGCCAGCAGCCGTTGGCGGAAGTACGAGCAGTACTTC. This encodes CASSRWRKYEQYF.

The chain joins TRBV5-1 to TRBJ2-7; the D gene is possibly TRBD1 (6 bases). Germline loops: CDR1 SGHRS, CDR2 YFSETQ. V was shortened by 2 bases and J by 0 bases, with 15 bases between the two germline ends. The CDR3 totals 16 residues. The CDR3 is CASSLTTGSRSYEQYF. DNA for the CDR3: TGCGCCAGCAGCTTAACTACAGGGTCCCGCTCCTACGAGCAGTACTTC.

This chain links TRBV29-1 with TRBJ1-3; weak D call: TRBD1 (6 bases). Germline values: CDR1 SQVTM, CDR2 ANQGSEA. CDR3 length: 13 residues. The V and J ends lost 4 bases and 1 base respectively, with 8 bases between them. The CDR3 region has the DNA TGCAGCGTTGGAGGGGGTTCTGGAAACACCATATATTTT. Translation gives CSVGGGSGNTIYF.

The genes are TRBV5-1 and TRBJ2-7; D might be TRBD2 (6 bases). The germline V and J ends were trimmed by 4 bases and 0 bases, with 11 bases remaining between them. The CDR3 totals 14 residues. The germline gives CDR1 SGHRS, CDR2 YFSETQ. DNA of the CDR3: TGCGCCAGCAGCCCCGACGGGAGCTCCTACGAGCAGTACTTC. Residues: CASSPDGSSYEQYF.

The chain uses TRBV29-1 and TRBJ1-2, with D tentatively TRBD1 (6 bases). V was pared by 1 base and J by 7 bases, with 10 bases between. CDR3 length equals 12 residues. CDR1 SQVTM and CDR2 ANQGSEA come from the germline V gene. CDR3 nucleotide sequence: TGCAGCGTTGAAGCGGGGGCCGGTGGCTACACCTTC. It translates to CSVEAGAGGYTF.

V usage is TRBV7-9 and J usage is TRBJ1-3, with unresolved D. V lost 5 bases to trimming and J lost 8 bases, with 13 bases between them. This CDR3 contains 13 residues. Germline V gene lookup returns CDR1 SEHNR and CDR2 FQNEAQ (reference sequence). CDR3 residues: CASSASRVDTIYF. The CDR3 bases are TGTGCCAGCAGCGCATCTAGGGTGGACACCATATATTTT.